This T cell receptor (beta chain) was sequenced for a study of shared clonotypes between healthy human individuals. About the research overall: CD4 naive and CD4 memory each took three plates per donor, while CD8 naive took two and CD8 memory one. Study-level findings and limits: Non-shared clonotypes showed lower generation probabilities than clonotypes common to all four donors. The study found about 5% of naive CD4 clonotypes shared across a few donors.

Here immunoSEQ multiplex PCR was the method, and the copy in TCRdb shows in-frame clones only, minus some. The table has about 1.1 million clones, more than 75% seen once. The CDR3 consists of 15 residues. Germline values: CDR1 SGHRS, CDR2 YFSETQ. Trimming shortened V by 0 bases and J by 1 base, and 8 bases separated the two germline ends. A word on this clone: Its antigen remains unknown. The sample contains more than one DNA sequence encoding this CDR3.

It was into CD45RA+ naive and CD45RA-negative memory subsets that the CD4+ cells were split. The sample comprised memory CD4+ T cells from PBMCs. The subset is: CD45RA-negative fraction. V gene TRBV5-1 combines with J gene TRBJ2-1; tentatively, D is TRBD1 (5 bases). The receptor's source is a man aged 18-30 years in good health. Some clones in this sample may be carry-over from other donors' samples. CDR3 DNA: TGCGCCAGCAGCTTGGGGGGCAGGTCCTACAATGAGCAGTTCTTC. This translates into CASSLGGRSYNEQFF.